There are many counts of the clone carrying this TCR beta chain. The antigen is not known. This sample was taken from a study of neurological immune-mediated disorders. The study, taken as a whole, reports: Subjects shared no identical expanded-clone CDR3 amino acid sequences, suggesting private TCR-beta repertoires in all groups.

A single record per CDR3 protein comes from TCRdb applying MiXCR to the 5' RACE reads. This table holds under 80,000 distinct CDR3 sequences, under 10% found once. There are 13 residues in the CDR3. Trimming cost V 6 bases and J 7 bases; bases outside gene matches: 3. Germline CDR1 reads SNHLY; CDR2 reads FYNNEI. What was sequenced was PBMCs. The clonotype was recovered from a man over 45 in good health. V gene TRBV2 combines with J gene TRBJ2-2; 9 nucleotides agree with TRBD1. This chain's CDR3 is CASRGQGYGELFF. The CDR3, as DNA: TGTGCCAGCAGGGGACAGGGTTACGGGGAGCTGTTTTTT.